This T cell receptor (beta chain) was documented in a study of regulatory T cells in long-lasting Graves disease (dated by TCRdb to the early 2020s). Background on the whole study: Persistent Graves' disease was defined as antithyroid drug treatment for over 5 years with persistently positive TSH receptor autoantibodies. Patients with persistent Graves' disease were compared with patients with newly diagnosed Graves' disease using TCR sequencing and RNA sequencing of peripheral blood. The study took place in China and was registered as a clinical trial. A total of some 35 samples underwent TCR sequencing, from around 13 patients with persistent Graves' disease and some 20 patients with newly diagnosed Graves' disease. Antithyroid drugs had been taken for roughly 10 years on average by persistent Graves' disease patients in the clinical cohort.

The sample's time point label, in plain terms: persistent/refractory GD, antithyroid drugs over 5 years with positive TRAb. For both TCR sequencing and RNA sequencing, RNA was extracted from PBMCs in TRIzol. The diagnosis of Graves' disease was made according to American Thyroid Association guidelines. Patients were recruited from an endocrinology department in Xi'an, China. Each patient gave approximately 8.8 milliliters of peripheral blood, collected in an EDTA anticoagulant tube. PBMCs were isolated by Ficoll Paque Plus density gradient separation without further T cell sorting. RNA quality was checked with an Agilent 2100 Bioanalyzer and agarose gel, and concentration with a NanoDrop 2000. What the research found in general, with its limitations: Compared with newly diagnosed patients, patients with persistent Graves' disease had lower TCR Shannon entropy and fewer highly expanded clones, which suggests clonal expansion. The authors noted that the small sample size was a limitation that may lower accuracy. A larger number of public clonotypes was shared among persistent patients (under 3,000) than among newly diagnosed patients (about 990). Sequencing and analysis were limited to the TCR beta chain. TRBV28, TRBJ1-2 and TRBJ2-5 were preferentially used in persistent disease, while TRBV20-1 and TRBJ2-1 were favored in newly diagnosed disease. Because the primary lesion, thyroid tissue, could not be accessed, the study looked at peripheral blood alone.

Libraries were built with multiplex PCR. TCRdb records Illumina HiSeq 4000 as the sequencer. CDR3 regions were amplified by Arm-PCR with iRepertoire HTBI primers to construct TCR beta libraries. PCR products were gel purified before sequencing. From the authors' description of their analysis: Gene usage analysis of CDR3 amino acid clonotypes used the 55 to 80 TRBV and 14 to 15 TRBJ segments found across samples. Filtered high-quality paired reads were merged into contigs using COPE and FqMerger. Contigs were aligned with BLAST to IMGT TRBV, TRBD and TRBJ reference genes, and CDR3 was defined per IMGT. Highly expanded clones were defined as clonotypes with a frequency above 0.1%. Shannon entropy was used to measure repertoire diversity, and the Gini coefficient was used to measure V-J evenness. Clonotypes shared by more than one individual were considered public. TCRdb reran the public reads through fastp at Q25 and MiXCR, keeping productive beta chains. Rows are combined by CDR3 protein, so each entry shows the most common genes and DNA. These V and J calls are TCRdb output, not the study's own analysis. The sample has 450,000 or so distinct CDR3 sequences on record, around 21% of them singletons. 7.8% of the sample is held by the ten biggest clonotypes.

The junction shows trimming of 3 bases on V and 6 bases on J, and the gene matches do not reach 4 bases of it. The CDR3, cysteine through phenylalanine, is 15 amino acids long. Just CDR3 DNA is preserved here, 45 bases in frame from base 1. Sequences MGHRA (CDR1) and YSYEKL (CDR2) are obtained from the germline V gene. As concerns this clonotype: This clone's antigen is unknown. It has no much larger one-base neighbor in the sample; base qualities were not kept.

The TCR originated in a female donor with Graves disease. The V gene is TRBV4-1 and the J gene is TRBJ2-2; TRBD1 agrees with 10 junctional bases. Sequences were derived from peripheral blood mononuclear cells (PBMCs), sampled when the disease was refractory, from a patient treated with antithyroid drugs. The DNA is TGCGCCAGCAGCCATCAGGACAGGGGGTCCGGGGAGCTGTTTTTT. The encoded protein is CASSHQDRGSGELFF.